The present entry profiles one TCR beta chain with its context. Assay used: immunoSEQ multiplex PCR; TCRdb lists only in-frame clones, some missing. Found here are roughly 660,000 clones, approximately 87% of them singletons; the top ten hold approximately 0.011%. This specimen comes from a study of shared T cell receptors in the human thymus. The sample also formed part of further work on human thymus T cells. That report adds: Thymus was obtained from resections taken during corrective heart surgery.

This sequence was found in a boy younger than two with a congenital heart defect. Material for sequencing was thymocytes.

This CDR3 reads CASSPGVSGYQETQYF. The CDR3 bases are TGTGCCAGCAGCCCCGGTGTTAGCGGGTACCAAGAGACCCAGTACTTC. This chain uses TRBV14 with TRBJ2-5; 7 nucleotides line up with TRBD2. This CDR3 region has 16 residues. V trimming: 4 bases; J trimming: 0 bases; junction bases outside the gene matches: 8. Germline loops: CDR1 SGHDN, CDR2 FVKESK.